This note documents a single TCR beta chain sequence. The antigen is not known. These data originate in a study of T cell responses to AZD1222 COVID-19 vaccine. Study details: Second doses at about 4 or about 12 weeks were pooled. Points from the study as a whole: Distributed over spike, vaccine-associated CD4 TCRs predominated at 160-218 and 743-854. At baseline, just a handful of AZD1222 recipients tested seropositive.

Germline CDR1 and CDR2: MGHDK and SYGVNS. CDR3 length: 15 amino acids. Trimming left V 1 base short and J 14 bases short, with 18 bases between. Some clones are missing from TCRdb's copy, which holds only in-frame ones; the method was immunoSEQ multiplex PCR. The sample includes some 30,000 clones, 86% of them seen just once. The sequenced sample was peripheral blood, obtained on day 0 of AZD1222 vaccination. This sequence was found in an adult in good health. The chain couples TRBV25-1 to TRBJ1-6; no reliable D call. Here the CDR3 reads CASSEFNGSPSTLHF. The CDR3 DNA is TGTGCCAGCAGTGAATTTAACGGATCACCTTCCACCCTCCACTTT.